There are a few counts of the clone carrying this T cell receptor (beta chain). Its target is unknown. During its preparation, the TCRbeta library received unique molecular identifiers. TCRdb called the PCR reads again in MiXCR, with one record for every CDR3 protein. Of around 450,000 distinct CDR3 sequences listed, around 16% are singletons. This sample is drawn from a study of T-cell reconstitution after alpha-beta-depleted transplantation in children. Whole-study results and caveats: Several patients had high TCRbeta diversity at day 60; it came from surviving recipient T cells and thymic progenitors.

V was shortened by 4 bases and J by 2 bases, with 14 bases between the two germline ends. There are 15 residues in the CDR3. Germline V gene lookup returns CDR1 SGHRS and CDR2 YFSETQ. This clonotype was obtained from a boy in the first two years of life who had a stem cell transplant for Wiskott-Aldrich syndrome, so the T cells may come from the graft donor. This sample comprised PBMCs, mostly from graft donor cells, obtained 360 days after TCRalphabeta/CD19-depleted stem cell transplant. The chain carries TRBV5-1 and TRBJ2-3, with D tentatively TRBD2 (6 bases). CDR3 sequence: CASSQSGLHTDTQYF. The CDR3 DNA reads as TGCGCCAGCAGCCAATCGGGACTCCACACAGATACGCAGTATTTT.